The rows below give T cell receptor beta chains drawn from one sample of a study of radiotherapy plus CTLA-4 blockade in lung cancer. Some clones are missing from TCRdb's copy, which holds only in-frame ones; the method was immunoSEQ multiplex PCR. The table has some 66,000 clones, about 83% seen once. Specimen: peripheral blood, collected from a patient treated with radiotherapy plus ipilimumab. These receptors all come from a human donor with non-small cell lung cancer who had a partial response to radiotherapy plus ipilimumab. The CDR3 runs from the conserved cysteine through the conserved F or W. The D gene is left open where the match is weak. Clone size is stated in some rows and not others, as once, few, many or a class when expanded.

TGTGCCAGCAGCTTGCAGTACGAGCAGTACTTC | CASSLQYEQYF | NA | TRBV11-2 | NA | TRBJ2-7
TGTGCCAGCAGTTTATTGGAGGGATTGGCTGAAGCTTTCTTT | CASSLLEGLAEAFF | few | TRBV28 | NA | TRBJ1-1
TGTGCCAGCAGCTTAGGAGGGAGTGAGACAGATACGCAGTATTTT | CASSLGGSETDTQYF | NA | TRBV7-8 | NA | TRBJ2-3
TGTGCCAGCAGCCACAGGATCCTGGCAGATACGCAGTATTTT | CASSHRILADTQYF | NA | TRBV5-5 | NA | TRBJ2-3
TGTGCCTGGAGTAAAGGGACTAGCGGGAATACAGATACGCAGTATTTT | CAWSKGTSGNTDTQYF | NA | TRBV30 | TRBD2 | TRBJ2-3
TGCGCCAGCGGACTGGGGCAGGGGGAAGAGACCCAGTACTTC | CASGLGQGEETQYF | NA | TRBV5-1 | TRBD1 | TRBJ2-5
TGTGCCAGTAGCACCTCGACAGGAAACACCATATATTTT | CASSTSTGNTIYF | NA | TRBV19 | NA | TRBJ1-3
TGCGCCATAGCGGGAGGGAACACCGGGGAGCTGTTTTTT | CAIAGGNTGELFF | NA | TRBV28 | TRBD2 | TRBJ2-2
TGTGCCAGCGGGGGGGCTAACTATGGCTACACCTTC | CASGGANYGYTF | NA | TRBV2 | NA | TRBJ1-2
TGCGCCAGCAGCTTGGGACAGCAGTACAATGAGCAGTTCTTC | CASSLGQQYNEQFF | NA | TRBV5-1 | NA | TRBJ2-1
TGTGCCAGCAGTTACATTCGGGGAATCGGCACTGAAGCTTTCTTT | CASSYIRGIGTEAFF | NA | TRBV6-5 | NA | TRBJ1-1
TGTGCCAGCAGCAAGATCCTAAATGAGCAGTTCTTC | CASSKILNEQFF | NA | TRBV28 | NA | TRBJ2-1
TGTGCCAGCAGAGGGGGGAGGGCGAGCAATCAGCCCCAGCATTTT | CASRGGRASNQPQHF | NA | TRBV6-1 | NA | TRBJ1-5
TGTGCCAGCTCTAGGAGGGGGGGATCTGGGGCCAACGTCCTGACTTTC | CASSRRGGSGANVLTF | NA | TRBV7-9 | NA | TRBJ2-6
TGTGCCAGCAGATTACCGGGACAGAAGTATGGCTACACCTTC | CASRLPGQKYGYTF | NA | TRBV28 | TRBD1 | TRBJ1-2